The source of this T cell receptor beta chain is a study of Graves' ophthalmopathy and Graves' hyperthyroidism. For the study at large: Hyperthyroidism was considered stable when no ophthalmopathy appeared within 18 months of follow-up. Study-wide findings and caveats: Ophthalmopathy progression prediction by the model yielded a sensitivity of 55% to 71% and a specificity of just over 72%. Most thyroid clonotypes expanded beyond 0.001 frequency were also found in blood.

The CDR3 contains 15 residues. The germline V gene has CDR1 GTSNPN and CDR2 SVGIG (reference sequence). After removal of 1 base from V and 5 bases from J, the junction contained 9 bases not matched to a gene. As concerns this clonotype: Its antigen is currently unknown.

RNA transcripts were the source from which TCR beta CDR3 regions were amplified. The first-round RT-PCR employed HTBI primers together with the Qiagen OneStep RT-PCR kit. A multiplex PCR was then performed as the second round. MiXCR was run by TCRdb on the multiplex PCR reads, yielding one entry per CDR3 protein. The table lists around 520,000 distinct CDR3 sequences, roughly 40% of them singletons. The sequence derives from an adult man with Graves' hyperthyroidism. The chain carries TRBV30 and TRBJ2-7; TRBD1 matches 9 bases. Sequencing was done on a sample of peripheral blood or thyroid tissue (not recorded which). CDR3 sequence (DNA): TGTGCCTGGAGTGAACCGGGACAGGGTACCGACGAGCAGTACTTC. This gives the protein CAWSEPGQGTDEQYF. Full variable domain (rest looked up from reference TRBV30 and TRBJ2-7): SQTIHQWPATLVQPVGSPLSLECTVEGTSNPNLYWYRQAAGRGLQLLFYSVGIGQISSEVPQNLSASRPQDRQFILSSKKLLLSDSGFYLCAWSEPGQGTDEQYFGPGTRLTVT.